This entry lists 27 T cell receptor beta chains sequenced from one sample in a study of CD8+ T cells in alopecia areata. It was with CD4, CD8alpha, NKG2D, NKG2ACE and other markers that pooled cutaneous lymph node cells were sorted. Extracted RNA was reverse transcribed into cDNA, the sequencing template. Profiled with immunoSEQ multiplex PCR; TCRdb holds only in-frame clones, not every one. The sample holds approximately 280,000 clones, and no clone turns up only once. The material sequenced was CD4+ T cells sorted from a lymph node. The receptors originated from a C3H/HeJ mouse with alopecia areata. Strain haplotype (MHC): H2-k.

A few counts support this clone. Genes and germline come from the mouse. The CDR3 extends 4 residues past the end of the read, so its final part is completed from the germline J gene. This chain connects TRBV13-3 to TRBJ2-5; no reliable D call. This CDR3 spans 12 amino acids. In germline, CDR1 is NNHDY, CDR2 SYVADS. CDR3 sequence reads: CASSLAEDTQYF. The part of the CDR3 DNA that was read is TGTGCCAGCAGCCTGGCAGAAGAC.

This clone was found a few times. Gene names denote mouse genes. The read gets to within 4 residues of the CDR3 end, and the germline J gene fills in the rest. The same CDR3 can be traced to other DNA sequences in this sample. The gene calls are TRBV1 and TRBJ2-2, with TRBD2 matching over 11 bases. Germline lookup yields CDR1 NSQYPW and CDR2 LRSPGD (reference sequence). This CDR3 is 16 amino acids long. V dropped 4 bases and J dropped 0; count of bases not matched to a gene: 1. CDR3 amino acids: CTCSGDWGTNTGQLYF. Partial CDR3 DNA: TGCACCTGCAGTGGGGACTGGGGGACAAACACCGGG.

Note on this clone: Genes and germline are mouse. The observed sequence ends 4 residues before the CDR3 terminus, with the missing tail filled in from the germline J gene. The same CDR3 also results from other DNA sequences found in this sample. The chain joins TRBV31 to TRBJ2-3, with 8 positions matching TRBD2. V trimming: 3 bases; J trimming: 0 bases; junction bases outside the gene matches: 2. Germline V gene sequence: CDR1 GKSSPN, CDR2 SITVG. The CDR3 covers 14 residues. The CDR3 region is CAWRDWASAETLYF. The sequenced CDR3 bases are TGTGCCTGGAGGGACTGGGCTAGTGCAGAA. Full variable domain (remainder filled in from reference TRBV31 and TRBJ2-3): AQTIHQWPVAEIKAVGSPLSLGCTIKGKSSPNLYWYWQATGGTLQQLFYSITVGQVESVVQLNLSASRPKDDQFILSTEKLLLSHSGFYLCAWRDWASAETLYFGSGTRLTVL.

About this clone: Genes here carry mouse names. CDR3 DNA (partial): TGTGCTAGCAGCGCAGGGAGGGACTCC. Amino acids: CASSAGRDS. Given in full, the CDR3 is CASSAGRDSDYTF. V is TRBV29 and J is TRBJ1-2; the D gene is possibly TRBD1 (5 bases). The read stops 4 residues short of the end of the CDR3; the missing end is completed from the germline J gene. Per the germline V gene, CDR1 is MSHET and CDR2 is SYDVDS. This CDR3 is built from 13 residues. The V end lost 6 bases, the J end lost 3 bases, and 11 bases lay between the germline ends. The full variable domain, rest sourced from reference TRBV29 and TRBJ1-2, is DMKVTQMPRYLIKRMGENVLLECGQDMSHETMYWYRQDPGLGLQLIYISYDVDSNSEGDIPKGYRVSRKKREHFSLILDSAKTNQTSVYFCASSAGRDSDYTFGSGTRLLVI.

This clone appeared a few times. Gene and germline names: mouse. From the germline J gene comes the end of the CDR3, since the read stops 4 residues before it. This specimen includes other DNA sequences encoding the same CDR3. The J gene is TRBJ2-2, the V gene TRBV13-3, with D perhaps matching TRBD1 (6 bases). The germline gives CDR1 NNHDY, CDR2 SYVADS. V lost 0 bases and J 4 bases, leaving 10 bases between the germline ends. The CDR3 loop spans 15 amino acids. This chain's CDR3 is CASSDAQGGTGQLYF. The DNA read from the CDR3 is TGTGCCAGCAGTGATGCACAGGGAGGCACCGGG.

This clone was counted only a few times. Here the gene names and germline are mouse. The read ends 4 residues early relative to the CDR3; the germline J gene fills the gap. This chain joins TRBV19 and TRBJ2-3; 9 nucleotides align to TRBD1. The CDR3 loop spans 16 amino acids. Germline V CDR1 and CDR2: FNHDT, SITEND (reference sequence). V lost 5 bases, J lost 1 base, and 8 bases stayed unmatched. The CDR3 loop is CASRLNRGRGAETLYF. The CDR3 bases that were read are TGTGCCAGCAGGCTTAACAGGGGGCGAGGTGCAGAA.

This clone was seen a handful of times. The genes are named according to mouse. The CDR3 end is not reached by the read, which stops 4 residues before it; the germline J gene fills it in. The chain links TRBV13-1 to TRBJ2-3; D is ambiguous. CDR1 is NSHNY, CDR2 SYGAGN, per germline. The CDR3 runs to 14 residues. V was cut by 3 bases and J by 0 bases, with 8 bases left in between. The part of the CDR3 DNA that was read is TGTGCCAGCAGTGCCCACATTAGTGCAGAA. This codes for CASSAHISAE. The full-length CDR3 reads as CASSAHISAETLYF.

This clone was counted only a few times. Mouse names are used for the genes. The sequenced CDR3 bases are TGTGCCAGCAGTGATGGGGACAGGGCCTAT. Its translation: CASSDGDRAY. The whole CDR3 sequence is CASSDGDRAYEQYF. This chain joins TRBV13-1 and TRBJ2-7, with 9 positions matching TRBD1. The CDR3 end falls 4 residues outside the read, so it is completed with the germline J gene. This CDR3 region has 14 residues. Looked up from germline, CDR1 is NSHNY and CDR2 is SYGAGN. The V segment lost 0 bases and the J segment 2 bases; nucleotides outside the gene matches: 0.

This clone has just a few counts. Given a much more abundant clone one base away, this may be a read error. Gene names and germline refer to mouse. The read stops 4 residues short of the end of the CDR3; the missing end is completed from the germline J gene. The chain carries TRBV19 and TRBJ2-1, with 7 bases matching TRBD1. V lost 4 bases and J lost 1; bases outside the gene matches: 2. This CDR3 region has 14 residues. Germline V gene data show CDR1 as FNHDT and CDR2 as SITEND (reference sequence). CDR3 protein: CASSAGQNYAEQFF. Incomplete CDR3 DNA: TGTGCCAGCAGTGCGGGACAGAACTATGCT.

A remark on this clone: Gene names refer to mouse genes. The CDR3 end lies 4 residues beyond the end of the read and is filled in from the germline J gene. The chain uses TRBV13-2 and TRBJ2-3; 9 bases map to TRBD2. The germline V gene has CDR1 NNHNN and CDR2 SYGAGS (reference sequence). This CDR3 is 14 amino acids long. Trimming removed 7 bases from V and 1 base from J; junction bases left unmatched: 4. The sequenced CDR3 bases are TGTGCCAGCCTCCGGGACTGGGGTGCAGAA. It translates to CASLRDWGAE. The complete CDR3 protein is CASLRDWGAETLYF.

This clone was recorded a few times. Any gene name here is a mouse gene name. Read coverage stops 4 residues before the CDR3 terminus; the germline J gene supplies the remainder. This specimen includes other DNA sequences encoding the same CDR3. The rearrangement links TRBV13-3 to TRBJ2-5, with a weak D call TRBD2 (5 bases). Germline V CDR1 and CDR2: NNHDY, SYVADS. The CDR3 runs to 14 residues. V gave up 3 bases and J gave up 0 bases, with 8 bases separating them. Incomplete CDR3 DNA: TGTGCCAGCAGTGGGACTCTTAACCAAGAC. It translates to CASSGTLNQD. The entire CDR3 protein is CASSGTLNQDTQYF.

This clone showed up many times. The listed genes are named as in mouse. The CDR3 extends 4 residues past the end of the read, so its final part is completed from the germline J gene. The chain recombines TRBV17 with TRBJ2-5; 8 bases fit TRBD2. The germline gives CDR1 MNHDT, CDR2 YYDKIL. CDR3 length: 15 residues. The CDR3 DNA, read in part, is TGTGCTAGCAGTCCTCCAAGGGGGGGGCGGGAC. Its translation is CASSPPRGGRD. The full CDR3 is CASSPPRGGRDTQYF.

This clone was counted only a few times. Gene names are mouse gene names. The missing CDR3 end, 4 residues past where the read stops, is filled in from the germline J gene. The V call is TRBV19, the J call TRBJ2-1; TRBD1 is a possible D gene (6 bases). This CDR3 region has 16 residues. Trimming stripped 0 bases from V and 5 bases from J, with 15 bases between. The germline CDR1 and CDR2 sequences are FNHDT and SITEND (reference sequence). This CDR3 is CASSIARGGTNAEQFF. The part of the CDR3 DNA that was read is TGTGCCAGCAGTATAGCTAGGGGCGGGACAAATGCT.

Details on this clone: The germline and genes are mouse ones. Read sequence stops 3 residues before the CDR3 end, and the germline J gene provides the missing end. The gene calls are TRBV13-1 and TRBJ1-6, with a possible D match to TRBD1 (6 bases). TRBJ1-6 is an ORF, and what it does is uncertain. Trimming left V 2 bases short and J 3 bases short, with 9 bases between. Germline CDR1 reads NSHNY; CDR2 reads SYGAGN. The CDR3 is made up of 15 amino acids. The DNA read from the CDR3 is TGTGCCAGCAGTGAGGGACAAAACTATAATTCGCCC. It is translated as CASSEGQNYNSP. The full CDR3 protein reads CASSEGQNYNSPLYF.

In regard to this clone: Each gene name is a mouse one. Partial CDR3 DNA: TGTGCCAGCGGTGATGCTGGTCTGGGGGGGCCTCCTTAT. Translating gives CASGDAGLGGPPY. The whole CDR3 sequence reads CASGDAGLGGPPYEQYF. The rearrangement joins TRBV13-2 to TRBJ2-7; 10 bases match TRBD2. Coverage ceases 4 residues before the CDR3 finishes, and the germline J gene fills in the end. This CDR3 contains 17 residues. Germline V gene lookup returns CDR1 NNHNN and CDR2 SYGAGS (reference sequence).

In the case of this clone: All gene names here are mouse names. From the germline J gene comes the end of the CDR3, since the read stops 4 residues before it. V is TRBV31 and J is TRBJ2-5, with 11 bases fitting TRBD2. From germline, CDR1 is GKSSPN and CDR2 SITVG. The CDR3 length is 15 residues. Trimming removed 7 bases from V and 1 base from J; junction bases left unmatched: 7. Incomplete CDR3 DNA: TGTGCCTTAGGACTGGGGGGCTTAGACCAAGAC. Amino acid sequence: CALGLGGLDQD. The entire CDR3 sequence reads CALGLGGLDQDTQYF. Variable domain in full (rest from reference TRBV31 and TRBJ2-5): AQTIHQWPVAEIKAVGSPLSLGCTIKGKSSPNLYWYWQATGGTLQQLFYSITVGQVESVVQLNLSASRPKDDQFILSTEKLLLSHSGFYLCALGLGGLDQDTQYFGPGTRLLVL.

As concerns this clone: The gene symbols are mouse symbols. CDR3 bases read: TGTGCCAGCGGTGATGCCCTGAATTCCTATAATTCGCCC. Translation gives CASGDALNSYNSP. The entire CDR3 sequence reads CASGDALNSYNSPLYF. The chain has TRBV13-2 and TRBJ1-6; D unclear. Read data end 3 residues before the CDR3 end; the end is taken from the germline J gene. TRBJ1-6 is marked as an open reading frame, function uncertain. V was cut by 0 bases and J by 0 bases, with 7 bases left in between. Germline assignment: CDR1 NNHNN and CDR2 SYGAGS (reference sequence). CDR3 length: 16 residues.

In its sample, this clone was seen a few times. The genes are named according to mouse. The read halts 4 residues ahead of the CDR3 end, with the missing end drawn from the germline J gene. Different DNA sequences within this sample yield the same CDR3. The V call is TRBV19, the J call TRBJ2-7, with 9 bases that match TRBD2. The length of the CDR3 is 14 residues. Germline V gene sequence: CDR1 FNHDT, CDR2 SITEND (reference sequence). CDR3 sequence: CASSIRLGGYEQYF. The sequenced part of the CDR3 DNA is TGTGCCAGCAGTATAAGGCTGGGGGGGTAT. The full variable domain, its missing parts supplied by reference TRBV19 and TRBJ2-7, is GGIITQTPKFLIGQEGQKLTLKCQQNFNHDTMYWYRQDSGKGLRLIYYSITENDLQKGDLSEGYDASREKKSSFSLTVTSAQKNEMAVFLCASSIRLGGYEQYFGPGTRLTVL.

The sample holds a few counts of this clone. The gene names given are mouse names. The read terminates 3 residues ahead of where the CDR3 ends, so the germline J gene completes it. The rearrangement uses TRBV13-2 and TRBJ1-6; maybe TRBD1 (5 bases). TRBJ1-6 is known as an ORF, though its function is uncertain. The germline V and J ends were trimmed by 5 bases and 4 bases, with 13 bases remaining between them. CDR3 size: 15 residues. Per the germline V gene, CDR1 is NNHNN and CDR2 is SYGAGS (reference sequence). The CDR3 region is CASGSRTTYNSPLYF. CDR3 DNA (partial): TGTGCCAGCGGGTCCCGGACAACATATAATTCGCCC.

This clone appeared a few times. These gene names are mouse names. The read is 4 residues too short to cover the CDR3 end, so that end is filled in from the germline J gene. The gene calls are TRBV5 and TRBJ2-5; TRBD2 aligns across 8 bases. The CDR3 extends over 16 amino acids. V was pared by 2 bases and J by 2 bases, with 6 bases of the junction left unmatched. Germline CDR1 reads LGHNA; CDR2 reads YNLKQL (reference sequence). The CDR3: CASSQLGGESQDTQYF. CDR3 bases read: TGTGCCAGCAGCCAACTGGGGGGAGAGTCCCAAGAC.

This clone has ten or more counts. Gene names refer to mouse genes. The same CDR3 can be traced to other DNA sequences in this sample. Partial CDR3 DNA: TGTGCTAGCAGTAGAGGGACTGGGGGCTATGCT. Translating it yields CASSRGTGGYA. The whole CDR3 sequence is CASSRGTGGYAEQFF. The chain employs TRBV17 and TRBJ2-1; TRBD2 matches at 10 bases. Read sequence stops 4 residues before the CDR3 end, and the germline J gene provides the missing end. The CDR3 loop spans 15 amino acids. V lost 1 base to trimming and J lost 3 bases; unmatched junction nucleotides: 0. Per germline, CDR1 MNHDT and CDR2 YYDKIL.

Points on this clone: Gene names refer to mouse genes. The read terminates 4 residues ahead of where the CDR3 ends, so the germline J gene completes it. This chain uses TRBV19 with TRBJ2-7; D might be TRBD1 (5 bases). The germline V and J ends were trimmed by 6 bases and 0 bases, with 13 bases remaining between them. The CDR3 is 14 amino acids. Germline lookup yields CDR1 FNHDT and CDR2 SITEND (reference sequence). This CDR3 reads CASTRRESSYEQYF. The CDR3 DNA, read in part, is TGTGCCAGCACCCGCAGGGAGAGCTCCTAT.

About this clone: The listed genes are named as in mouse. The read ends 3 residues shy of where the CDR3 ends; the end is completed using the germline J gene. V is TRBV31 and J is TRBJ1-6; D not certain. TRBJ1-6 is placed among ORFs of uncertain function. V lost 1 base, J lost 6 bases, and 7 bases lay in between. Germline CDR1 and CDR2: GKSSPN and SITVG. The CDR3 is 13 amino acids. CDR3 bases read: TGTGCCTGGAGTCCCCCCTTTAATTCGCCC. As protein: CAWSPPFNSP. The whole CDR3 sequence reads CAWSPPFNSPLYF.

Details on this clone: A much larger clone lies a single base off, so this may be a read error. The gene symbols are mouse symbols. Different DNA sequences within this sample yield the same CDR3. CDR3 sequence reads: CASSAGTKDTQYF. CDR3 bases read: TGTGCCAGCAGCGCCGGGACAAAAGAC. The rearrangement joins TRBV13-1 to TRBJ2-5; possible D gene TRBD1, 6 bases. The CDR3 end lies 4 residues beyond the end of the read and is filled in from the germline J gene. The germline gives CDR1 NSHNY, CDR2 SYGAGN. The CDR3 is 13 residues long.

On this clone: The gene symbols are mouse symbols. Read coverage stops 4 residues before the CDR3 terminus; the germline J gene supplies the remainder. The chain is built from TRBV13-1 and TRBJ2-7; 8 positions match TRBD1. CDR1 and CDR2 from the germline V gene are NSHNY and SYGAGN. The CDR3 is 13 amino acids. The CDR3 bases that were read are TGTGCCAGCAGTGATGAGGACAGGGAT. This translates into CASSDEDRD. The full CDR3 protein reads CASSDEDRDEQYF.

This clone was detected only a few times. Germline and genes here are mouse. With the read ending 4 residues before the CDR3 end, the germline J gene is used to fill in that end. Other DNA sequences of this sample code for an identical CDR3. This chain connects TRBV13-3 to TRBJ1-1; D is possibly TRBD1 (5 bases). V was cut by 1 base and J by 1 base, with 5 bases left in between. CDR1 and CDR2 (germline): NNHDY, SYVADS. CDR3 size: 13 residues. The CDR3 loop is CASSDQGNTEVFF. The CDR3 DNA, read in part, is TGTGCCAGCAGTGATCAGGGAAACACA.

Concerning this clone: The genes and germline here are from mouse. The read ends 4 residues early relative to the CDR3; the germline J gene fills the gap. This chain links TRBV1 with TRBJ2-7; TRBD2 matches 8 bases. The CDR3 has 14 residues. Germline V gene sequence: CDR1 NSQYPW, CDR2 LRSPGD (reference sequence). The CDR3 DNA, read in part, is TGCACCTGCAGTGCAGATATGGGGGGGAAT. This encodes CTCSADMGGN. The whole CDR3 protein is CTCSADMGGNEQYF.